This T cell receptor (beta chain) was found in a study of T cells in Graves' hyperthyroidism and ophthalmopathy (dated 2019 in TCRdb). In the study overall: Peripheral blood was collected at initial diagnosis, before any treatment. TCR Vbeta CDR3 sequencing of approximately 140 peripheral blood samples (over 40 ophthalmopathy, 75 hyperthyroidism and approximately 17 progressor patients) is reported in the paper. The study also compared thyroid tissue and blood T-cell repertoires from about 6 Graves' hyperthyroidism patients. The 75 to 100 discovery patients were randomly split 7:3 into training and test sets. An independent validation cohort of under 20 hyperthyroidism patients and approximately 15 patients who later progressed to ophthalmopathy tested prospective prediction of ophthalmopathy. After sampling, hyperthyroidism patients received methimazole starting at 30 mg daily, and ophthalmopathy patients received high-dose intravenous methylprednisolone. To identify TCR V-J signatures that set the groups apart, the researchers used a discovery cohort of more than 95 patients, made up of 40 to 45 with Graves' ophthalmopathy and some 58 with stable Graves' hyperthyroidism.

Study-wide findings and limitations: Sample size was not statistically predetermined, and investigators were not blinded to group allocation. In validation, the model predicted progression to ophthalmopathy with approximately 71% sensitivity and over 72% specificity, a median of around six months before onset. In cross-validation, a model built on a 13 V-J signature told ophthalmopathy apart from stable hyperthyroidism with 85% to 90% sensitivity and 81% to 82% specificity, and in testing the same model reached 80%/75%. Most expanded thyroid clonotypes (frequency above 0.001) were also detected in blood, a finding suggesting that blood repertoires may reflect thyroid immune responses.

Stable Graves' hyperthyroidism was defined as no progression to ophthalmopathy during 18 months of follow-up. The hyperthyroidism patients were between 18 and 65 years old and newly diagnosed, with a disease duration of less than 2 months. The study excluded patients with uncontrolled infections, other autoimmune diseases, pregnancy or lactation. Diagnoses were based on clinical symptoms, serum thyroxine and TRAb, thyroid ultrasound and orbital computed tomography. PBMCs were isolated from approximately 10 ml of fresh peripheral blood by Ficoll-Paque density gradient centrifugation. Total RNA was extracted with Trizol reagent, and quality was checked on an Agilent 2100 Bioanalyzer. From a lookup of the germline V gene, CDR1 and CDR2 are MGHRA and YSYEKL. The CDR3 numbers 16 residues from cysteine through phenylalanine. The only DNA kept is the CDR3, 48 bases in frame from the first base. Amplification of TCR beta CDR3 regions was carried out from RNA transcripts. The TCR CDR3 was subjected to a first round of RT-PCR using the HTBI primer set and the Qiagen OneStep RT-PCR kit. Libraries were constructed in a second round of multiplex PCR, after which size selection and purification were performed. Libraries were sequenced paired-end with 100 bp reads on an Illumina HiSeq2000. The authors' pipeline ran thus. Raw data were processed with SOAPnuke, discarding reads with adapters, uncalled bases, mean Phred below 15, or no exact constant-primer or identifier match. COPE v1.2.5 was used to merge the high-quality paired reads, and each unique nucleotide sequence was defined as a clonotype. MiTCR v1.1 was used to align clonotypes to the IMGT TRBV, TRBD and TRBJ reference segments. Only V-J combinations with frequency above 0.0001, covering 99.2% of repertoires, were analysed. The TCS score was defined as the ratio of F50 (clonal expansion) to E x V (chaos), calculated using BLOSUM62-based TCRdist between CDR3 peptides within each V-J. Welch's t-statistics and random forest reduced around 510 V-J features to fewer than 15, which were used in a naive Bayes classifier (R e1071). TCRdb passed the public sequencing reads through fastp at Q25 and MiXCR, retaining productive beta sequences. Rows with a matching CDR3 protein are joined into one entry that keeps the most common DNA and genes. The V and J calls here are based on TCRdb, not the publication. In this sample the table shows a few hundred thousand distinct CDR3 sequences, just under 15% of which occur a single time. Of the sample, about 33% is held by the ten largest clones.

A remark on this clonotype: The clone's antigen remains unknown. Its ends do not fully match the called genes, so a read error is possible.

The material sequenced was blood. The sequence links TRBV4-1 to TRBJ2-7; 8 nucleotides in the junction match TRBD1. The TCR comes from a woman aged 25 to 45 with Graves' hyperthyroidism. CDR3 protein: CANSQTRTGISYEQYF. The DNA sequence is TGCGCCAACAGCCAGACAAGGACAGGGATCTCCTACGAGCAGTACTTC.